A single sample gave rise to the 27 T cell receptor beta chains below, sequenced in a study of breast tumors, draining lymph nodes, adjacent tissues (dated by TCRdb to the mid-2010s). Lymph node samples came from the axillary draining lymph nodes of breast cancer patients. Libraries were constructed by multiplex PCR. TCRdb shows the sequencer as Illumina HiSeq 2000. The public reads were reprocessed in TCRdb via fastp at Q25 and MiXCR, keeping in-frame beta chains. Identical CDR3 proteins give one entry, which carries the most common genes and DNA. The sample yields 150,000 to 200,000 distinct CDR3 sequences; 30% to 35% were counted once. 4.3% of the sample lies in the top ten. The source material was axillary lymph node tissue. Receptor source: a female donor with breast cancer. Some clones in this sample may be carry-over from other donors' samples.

CDR3 amino acids: CASSLAGGPADTQYF. Here the CDR3 DNA reads TGTGCCAGCAGCTTAGCGGGGGGGCCGGCAGATACGCAGTATTTT. This chain links TRBV7-8 with TRBJ2-3; a weak D match, TRBD2 (7 bases). Germline V gene data show CDR1 as SGHVS and CDR2 as FQNEAQ. CDR3 length equals 15 residues. The V end was cut by 0 bases, the J end by 4 bases, with 11 bases between.

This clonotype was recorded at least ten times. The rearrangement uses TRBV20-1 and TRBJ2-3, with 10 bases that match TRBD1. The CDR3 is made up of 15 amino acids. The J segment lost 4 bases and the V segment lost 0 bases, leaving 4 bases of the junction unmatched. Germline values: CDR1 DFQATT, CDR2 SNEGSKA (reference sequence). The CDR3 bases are TGCAGTGCTAGAGATCCGGGACAGGGGCCAGATACGCAGTATTTT. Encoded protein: CSARDPGQGPDTQYF.

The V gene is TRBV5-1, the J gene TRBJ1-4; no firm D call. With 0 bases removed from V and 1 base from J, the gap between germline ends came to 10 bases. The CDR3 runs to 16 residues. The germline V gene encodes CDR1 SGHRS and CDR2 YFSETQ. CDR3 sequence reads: CASSLDTVGTNEKLFF. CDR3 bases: TGCGCCAGCAGCTTGGATACAGTTGGAACTAATGAAAAACTGTTTTTT. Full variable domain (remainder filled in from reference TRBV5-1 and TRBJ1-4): KAGVTQTPRYLIKTRGQQVTLSCSPISGHRSVSWYQQTPGQGLQFLFEYFSETQRNKGNFPGRFSGRQFSNSRSEMNVSTLELGDSALYLCASSLDTVGTNEKLFFGSGTQLSVL.

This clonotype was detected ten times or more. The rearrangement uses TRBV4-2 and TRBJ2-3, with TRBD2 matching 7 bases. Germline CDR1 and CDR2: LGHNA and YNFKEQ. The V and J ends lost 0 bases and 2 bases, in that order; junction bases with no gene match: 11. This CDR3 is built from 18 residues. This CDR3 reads CASSQEAPRGDITDTQYF. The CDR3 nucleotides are TGTGCCAGCAGCCAAGAAGCACCACGGGGGGATATCACAGATACGCAGTATTTT.

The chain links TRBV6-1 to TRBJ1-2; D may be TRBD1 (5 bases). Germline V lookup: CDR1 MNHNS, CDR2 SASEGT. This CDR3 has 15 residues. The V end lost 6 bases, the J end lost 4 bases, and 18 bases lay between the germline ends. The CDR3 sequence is CASSFTGVLLYGYTF. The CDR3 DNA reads TGTGCCAGCAGCTTCACGGGGGTTCTCCTCTATGGCTACACCTTC.

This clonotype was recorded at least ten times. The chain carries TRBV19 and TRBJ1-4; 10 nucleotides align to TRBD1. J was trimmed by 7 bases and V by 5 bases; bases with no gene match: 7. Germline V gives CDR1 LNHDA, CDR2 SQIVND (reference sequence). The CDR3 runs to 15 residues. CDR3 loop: CASSPRDRGSEKLFF. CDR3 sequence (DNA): TGTGCCAGTAGTCCCCGGGACAGGGGTAGTGAAAAACTGTTTTTT.

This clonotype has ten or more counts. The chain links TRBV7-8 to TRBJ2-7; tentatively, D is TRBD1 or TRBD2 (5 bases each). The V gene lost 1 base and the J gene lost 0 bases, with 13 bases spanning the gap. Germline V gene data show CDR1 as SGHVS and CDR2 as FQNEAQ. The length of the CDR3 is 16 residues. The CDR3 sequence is CASSLGEPGTSYEQYF. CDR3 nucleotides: TGTGCCAGCAGCTTAGGGGAACCGGGGACCTCCTACGAGCAGTACTTC.

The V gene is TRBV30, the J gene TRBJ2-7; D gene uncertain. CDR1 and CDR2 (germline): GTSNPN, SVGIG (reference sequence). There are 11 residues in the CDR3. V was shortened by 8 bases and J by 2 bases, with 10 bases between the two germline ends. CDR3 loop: CARSDAYEQYF. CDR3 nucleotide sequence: TGTGCCCGCTCGGACGCCTACGAGCAGTACTTC.

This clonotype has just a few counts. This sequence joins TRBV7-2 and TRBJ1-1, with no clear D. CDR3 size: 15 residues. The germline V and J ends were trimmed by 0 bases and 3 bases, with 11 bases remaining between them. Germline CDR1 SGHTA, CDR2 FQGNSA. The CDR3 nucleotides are TGTGCCAGCAGCTTAGCGGCGTTTGGGGACACTGAAGCTTTCTTT. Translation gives CASSLAAFGDTEAFF.

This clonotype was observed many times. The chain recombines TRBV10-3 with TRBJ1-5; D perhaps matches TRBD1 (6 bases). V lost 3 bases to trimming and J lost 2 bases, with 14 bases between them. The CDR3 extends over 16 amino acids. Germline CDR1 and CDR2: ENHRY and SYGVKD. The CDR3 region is CAISDRGKKGNQPQHF. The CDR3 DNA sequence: TGTGCCATCAGTGATAGGGGGAAAAAGGGCAATCAGCCCCAGCATTTT.

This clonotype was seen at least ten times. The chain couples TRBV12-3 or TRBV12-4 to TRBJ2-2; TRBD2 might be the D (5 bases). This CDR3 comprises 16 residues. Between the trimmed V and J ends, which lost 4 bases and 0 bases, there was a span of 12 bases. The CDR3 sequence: CASSYQVSANTGELFF. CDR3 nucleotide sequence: TGTGCCAGCAGTTATCAGGTTAGCGCGAACACCGGGGAGCTGTTTTTT.

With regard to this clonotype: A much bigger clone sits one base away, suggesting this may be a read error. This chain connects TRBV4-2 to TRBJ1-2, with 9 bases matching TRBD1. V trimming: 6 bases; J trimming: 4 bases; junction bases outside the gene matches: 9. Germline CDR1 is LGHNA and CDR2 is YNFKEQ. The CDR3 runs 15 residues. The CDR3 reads CASSRGRDRVYGYTF. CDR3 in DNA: TGTGCCAGCAGTCGCGGCCGGGACAGGGTCTATGGCTACACCTTC.

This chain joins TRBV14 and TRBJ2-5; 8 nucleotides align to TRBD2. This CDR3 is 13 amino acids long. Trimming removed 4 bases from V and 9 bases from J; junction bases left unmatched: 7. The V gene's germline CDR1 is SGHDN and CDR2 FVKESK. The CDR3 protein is CASSLPNGGAQYF. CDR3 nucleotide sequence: TGTGCCAGCAGCCTTCCGAACGGGGGGGCCCAGTACTTC.

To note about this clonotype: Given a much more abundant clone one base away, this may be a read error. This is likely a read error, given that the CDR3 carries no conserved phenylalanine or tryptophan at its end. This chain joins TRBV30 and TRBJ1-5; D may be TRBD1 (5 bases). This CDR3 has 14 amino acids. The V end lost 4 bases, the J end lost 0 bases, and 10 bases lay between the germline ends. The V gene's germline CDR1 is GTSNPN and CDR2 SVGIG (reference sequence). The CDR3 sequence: CAWTDTNSNQPQHL. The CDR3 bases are TGTGCCTGGACGGACACCAATAGCAATCAGCCCCAGCATCTT.

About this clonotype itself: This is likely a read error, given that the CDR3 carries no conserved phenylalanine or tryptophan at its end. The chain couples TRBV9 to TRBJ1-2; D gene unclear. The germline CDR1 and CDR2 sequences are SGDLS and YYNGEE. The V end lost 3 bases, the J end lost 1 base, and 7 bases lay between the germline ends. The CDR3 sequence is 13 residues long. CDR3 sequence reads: CASSADGNYGYTS. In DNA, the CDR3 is TGTGCCAGCAGCGCCGACGGTAACTATGGCTACACCTCC.

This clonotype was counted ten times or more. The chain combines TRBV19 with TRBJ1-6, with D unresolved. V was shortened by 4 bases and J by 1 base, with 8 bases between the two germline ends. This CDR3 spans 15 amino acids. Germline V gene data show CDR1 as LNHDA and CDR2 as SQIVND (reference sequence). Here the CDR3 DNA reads TGTGCCAGTAGTACGCCCGGGTCCTATAATTCACCCCTCCACTTT. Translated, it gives CASSTPGSYNSPLHF.

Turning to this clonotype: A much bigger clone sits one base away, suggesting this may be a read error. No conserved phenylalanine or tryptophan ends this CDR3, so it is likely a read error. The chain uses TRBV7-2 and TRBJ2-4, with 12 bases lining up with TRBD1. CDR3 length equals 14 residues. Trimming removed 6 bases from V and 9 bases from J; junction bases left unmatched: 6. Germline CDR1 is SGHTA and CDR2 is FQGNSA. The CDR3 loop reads CASRPGTGGGIQYL. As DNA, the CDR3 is TGTGCCAGCAGGCCCGGGACAGGGGGCGGCATTCAGTACCTC.

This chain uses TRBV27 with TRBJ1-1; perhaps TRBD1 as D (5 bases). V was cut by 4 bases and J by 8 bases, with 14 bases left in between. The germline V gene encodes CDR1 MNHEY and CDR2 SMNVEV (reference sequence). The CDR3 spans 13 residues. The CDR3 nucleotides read TGTGCCAGCAGTTCCGGAGGGTGGGGCGAAGCTTTCTTT. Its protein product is CASSSGGWGEAFF.

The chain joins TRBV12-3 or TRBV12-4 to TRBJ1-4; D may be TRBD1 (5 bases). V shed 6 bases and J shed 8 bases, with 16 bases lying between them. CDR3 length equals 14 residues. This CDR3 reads CASSKTSGGEKLFF. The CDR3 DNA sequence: TGTGCCAGCAGCAAGACTAGCGGGGGGGAAAAACTGTTTTTT.

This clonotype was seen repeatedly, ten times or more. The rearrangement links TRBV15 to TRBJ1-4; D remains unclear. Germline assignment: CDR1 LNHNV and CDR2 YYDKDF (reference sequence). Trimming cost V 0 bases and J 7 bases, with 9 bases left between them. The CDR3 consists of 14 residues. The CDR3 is CATSRDLEVEKLFF. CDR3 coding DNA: TGTGCCACCAGCAGAGATCTTGAAGTTGAAAAACTGTTTTTT. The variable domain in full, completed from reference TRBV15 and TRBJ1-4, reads DAMVIQNPRYQVTQFGKPVTLSCSQTLNHNVMYWYQQKSSQAPKLLFHYYDKDFNNEADTPDNFQSRRPNTSFCFLDIRSPGLGDTAMYLCATSRDLEVEKLFFGSGTQLSVL.

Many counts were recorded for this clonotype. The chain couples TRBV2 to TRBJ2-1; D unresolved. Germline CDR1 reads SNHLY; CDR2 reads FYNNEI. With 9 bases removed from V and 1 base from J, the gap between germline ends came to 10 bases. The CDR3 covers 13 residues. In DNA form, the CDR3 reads TGTGCCAGTCGATTACTTTCCTACAATGAGCAGTTCTTC. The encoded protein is CASRLLSYNEQFF.

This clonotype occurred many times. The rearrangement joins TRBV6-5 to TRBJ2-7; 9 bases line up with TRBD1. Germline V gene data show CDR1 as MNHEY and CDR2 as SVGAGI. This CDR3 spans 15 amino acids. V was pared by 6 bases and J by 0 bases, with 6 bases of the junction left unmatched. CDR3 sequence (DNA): TGTGCCAGCAGGGGGGGGGACAGGGCCTCCTACGAGCAGTACTTC. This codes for CASRGGDRASYEQYF.

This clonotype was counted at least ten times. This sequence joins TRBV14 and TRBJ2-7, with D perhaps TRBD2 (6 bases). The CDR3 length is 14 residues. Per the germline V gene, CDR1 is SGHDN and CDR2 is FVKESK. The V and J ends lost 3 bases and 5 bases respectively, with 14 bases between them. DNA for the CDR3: TGTGCCAGCAGCCAGGGGCGGGGTTTACACGAGCAGTACTTC. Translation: CASSQGRGLHEQYF.

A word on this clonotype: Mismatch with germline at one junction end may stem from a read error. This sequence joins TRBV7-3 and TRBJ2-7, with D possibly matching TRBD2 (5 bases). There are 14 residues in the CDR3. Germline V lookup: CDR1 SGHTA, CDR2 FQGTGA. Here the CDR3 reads CASSGSKGRYVQYF. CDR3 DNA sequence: TGTGCCAGCAGCGGGAGCAAGGGTCGCTACGTGCAGTACTTC.

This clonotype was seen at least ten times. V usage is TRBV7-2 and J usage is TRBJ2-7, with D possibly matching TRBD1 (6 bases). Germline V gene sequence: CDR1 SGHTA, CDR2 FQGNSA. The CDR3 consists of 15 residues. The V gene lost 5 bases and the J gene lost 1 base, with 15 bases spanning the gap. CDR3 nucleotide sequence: TGTGCCAGCAGCGTCGCCAGGGGTTTTTCCTACGAGCAGTACTTC. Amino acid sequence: CASSVARGFSYEQYF.

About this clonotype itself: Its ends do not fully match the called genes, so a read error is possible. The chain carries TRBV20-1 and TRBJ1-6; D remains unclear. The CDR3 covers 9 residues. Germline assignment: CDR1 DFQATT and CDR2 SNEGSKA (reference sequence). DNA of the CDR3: TGCAGTGCTCAGAACCGGGTCCCTTTT. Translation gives CSAQNRVPF.

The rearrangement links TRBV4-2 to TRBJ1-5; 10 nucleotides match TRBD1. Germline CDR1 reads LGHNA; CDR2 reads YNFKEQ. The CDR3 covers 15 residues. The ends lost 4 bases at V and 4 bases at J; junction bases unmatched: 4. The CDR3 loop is CASSRDRGSNQPQHF. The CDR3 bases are TGTGCCAGCAGCCGGGACAGGGGTTCGAATCAGCCCCAGCATTTT.